This TCR beta chain was obtained from a study of metastatic and nonmetastatic thyroid tumors. V lost 5 bases and J 7 bases, leaving 6 bases between the germline ends. This CDR3 contains 11 residues. Per the germline V gene, CDR1 is MNHEY and CDR2 is SVGEGT. With MiXCR, TCRdb called clones anew from the PCR reads. In the table there are approximately 20,000 clones, about 30% of which are singletons. No treatment of any kind had been given to any patient before thyroid surgery. By share, this clone ranks as medium-sized. The V and J genes are TRBV6-2 or TRBV6-3 and TRBJ2-1; no clear D gene. This TCR was sampled from a female donor with papillary thyroid cancer or a benign thyroid nodule (not recorded which). Some clones in this sample may be carry-over from other donors' samples. Sequencing was carried out using adjacent normal tissue. The CDR3 spells CASSIANEQFF. In nucleotides, the CDR3 is TGTGCCAGCAGTATAGCAAATGAGCAGTTCTTC.